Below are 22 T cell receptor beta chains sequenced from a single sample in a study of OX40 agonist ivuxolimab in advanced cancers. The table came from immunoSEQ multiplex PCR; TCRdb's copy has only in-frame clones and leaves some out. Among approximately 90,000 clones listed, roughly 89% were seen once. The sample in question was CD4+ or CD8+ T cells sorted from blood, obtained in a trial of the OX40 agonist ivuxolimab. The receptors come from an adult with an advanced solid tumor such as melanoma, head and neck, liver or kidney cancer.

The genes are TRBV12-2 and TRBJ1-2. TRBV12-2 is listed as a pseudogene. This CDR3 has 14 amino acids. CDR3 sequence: CASLKGRFDYGYTF. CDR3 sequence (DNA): TGTGCAAGCCTTAAAGGGAGATTCGACTATGGCTACACCTTC.

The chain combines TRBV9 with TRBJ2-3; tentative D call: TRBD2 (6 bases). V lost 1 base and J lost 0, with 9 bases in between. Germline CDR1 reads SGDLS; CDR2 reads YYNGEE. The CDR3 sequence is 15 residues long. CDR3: CASSVPGTSTDTQYF. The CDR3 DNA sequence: TGTGCCAGCAGCGTACCCGGGACTAGCACAGATACGCAGTATTTT.

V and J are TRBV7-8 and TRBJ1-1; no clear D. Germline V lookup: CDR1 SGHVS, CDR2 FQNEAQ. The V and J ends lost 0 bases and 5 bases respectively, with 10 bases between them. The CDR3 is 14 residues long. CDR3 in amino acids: CASSLAHSSTEAFF. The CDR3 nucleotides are TGTGCCAGCAGCTTAGCCCATAGTTCTACTGAAGCTTTCTTT.

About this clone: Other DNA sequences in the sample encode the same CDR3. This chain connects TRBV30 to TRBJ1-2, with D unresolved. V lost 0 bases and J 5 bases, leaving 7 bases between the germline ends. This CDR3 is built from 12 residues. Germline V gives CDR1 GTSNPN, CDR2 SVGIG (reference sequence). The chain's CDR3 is CAWSVRGYGYTF. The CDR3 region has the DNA TGTGCCTGGAGTGTACGTGGTTATGGCTACACCTTC. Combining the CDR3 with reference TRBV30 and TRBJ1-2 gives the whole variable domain SQTIHQWPATLVQPVGSPLSLECTVEGTSNPNLYWYRQAAGRGLQLLFYSVGIGQISSEVPQNLSASRPQDRQFILSSKKLLLSDSGFYLCAWSVRGYGYTFGSGTRLTVV.

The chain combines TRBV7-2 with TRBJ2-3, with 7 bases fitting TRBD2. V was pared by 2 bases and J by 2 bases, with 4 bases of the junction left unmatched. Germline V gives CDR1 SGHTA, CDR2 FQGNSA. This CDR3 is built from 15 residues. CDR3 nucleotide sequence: TGTGCCAGCAGCTTAAGGCGGGGGAACACAGATACGCAGTATTTT. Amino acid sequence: CASSLRRGNTDTQYF.

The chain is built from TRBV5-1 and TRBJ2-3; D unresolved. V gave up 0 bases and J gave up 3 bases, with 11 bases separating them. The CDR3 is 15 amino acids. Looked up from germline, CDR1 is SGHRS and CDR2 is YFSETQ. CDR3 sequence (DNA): TGCGCCAGCAGCTTGGGTCACACCGGGACAGATACGCAGTATTTT. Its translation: CASSLGHTGTDTQYF.

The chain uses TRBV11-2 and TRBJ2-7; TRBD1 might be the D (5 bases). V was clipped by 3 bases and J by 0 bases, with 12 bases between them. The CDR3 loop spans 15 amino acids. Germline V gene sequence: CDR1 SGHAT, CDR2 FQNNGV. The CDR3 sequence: CASSLNPGNSYEQYF. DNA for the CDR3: TGTGCCAGCAGCTTGAATCCAGGGAACTCCTACGAGCAGTACTTC.

CDR3 sequence: CASSTGQGANYEQYF. The CDR3 nucleotides are TGTGCCAGTAGTACGGGACAGGGGGCAAATTACGAGCAGTACTTC. The chain employs TRBV19 and TRBJ2-7; 12 bases fit TRBD1. The CDR3 is made up of 15 amino acids. V shed 4 bases and J 4 bases; nucleotides not matched to a gene: 5. The germline V gene has CDR1 LNHDA and CDR2 SQIVND (reference sequence).

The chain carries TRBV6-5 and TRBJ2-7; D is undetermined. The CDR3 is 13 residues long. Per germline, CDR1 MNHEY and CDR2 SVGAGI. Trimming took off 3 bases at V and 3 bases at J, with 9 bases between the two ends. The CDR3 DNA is TGTGCCAGCAGTTATGGGCGATTCTACGAGCAGTACTTC. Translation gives CASSYGRFYEQYF.

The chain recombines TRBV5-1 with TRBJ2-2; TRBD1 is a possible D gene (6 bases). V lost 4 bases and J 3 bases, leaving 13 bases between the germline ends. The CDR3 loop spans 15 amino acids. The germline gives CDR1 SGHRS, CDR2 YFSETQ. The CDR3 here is CASSRVGGYTGELFF. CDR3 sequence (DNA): TGCGCCAGCAGCCGGGTAGGGGGTTACACCGGGGAGCTGTTTTTT.

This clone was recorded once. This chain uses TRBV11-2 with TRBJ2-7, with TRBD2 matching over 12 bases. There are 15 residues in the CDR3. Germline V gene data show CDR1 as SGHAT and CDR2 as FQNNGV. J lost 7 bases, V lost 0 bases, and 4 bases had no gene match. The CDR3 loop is CASSLDLAGGWEQYF. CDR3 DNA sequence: TGTGCCAGCAGCTTAGATCTAGCGGGAGGGTGGGAGCAGTACTTC.

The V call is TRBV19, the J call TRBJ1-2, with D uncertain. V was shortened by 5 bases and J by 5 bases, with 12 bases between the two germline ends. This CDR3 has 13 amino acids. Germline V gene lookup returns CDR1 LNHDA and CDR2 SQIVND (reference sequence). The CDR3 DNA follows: TGTGCCAGTAGTGCCGACGGGGAATATGGCTACACCTTC. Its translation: CASSADGEYGYTF.

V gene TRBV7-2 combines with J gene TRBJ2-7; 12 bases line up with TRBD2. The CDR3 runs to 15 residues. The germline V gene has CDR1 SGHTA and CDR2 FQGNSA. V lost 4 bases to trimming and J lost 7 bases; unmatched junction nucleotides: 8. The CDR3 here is CASSYRLAGGREQYF. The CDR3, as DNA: TGTGCCAGCAGCTACCGGCTAGCGGGGGGGCGAGAGCAGTACTTC.

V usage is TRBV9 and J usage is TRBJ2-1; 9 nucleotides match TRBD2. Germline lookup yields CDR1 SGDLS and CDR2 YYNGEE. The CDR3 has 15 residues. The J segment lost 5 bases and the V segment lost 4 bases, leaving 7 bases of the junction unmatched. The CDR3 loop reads CASSNLAGRDNEQFF. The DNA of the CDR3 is TGTGCCAGCAGCAATCTAGCGGGGAGAGACAATGAGCAGTTCTTC.

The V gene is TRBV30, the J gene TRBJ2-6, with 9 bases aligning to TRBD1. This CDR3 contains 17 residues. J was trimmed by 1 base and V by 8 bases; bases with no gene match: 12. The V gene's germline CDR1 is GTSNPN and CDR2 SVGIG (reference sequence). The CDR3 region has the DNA TGTGCCGGGATGCGGGACAGGGATTTATCTGGGGCCAACGTCCTGACTTTC. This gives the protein CAGMRDRDLSGANVLTF.

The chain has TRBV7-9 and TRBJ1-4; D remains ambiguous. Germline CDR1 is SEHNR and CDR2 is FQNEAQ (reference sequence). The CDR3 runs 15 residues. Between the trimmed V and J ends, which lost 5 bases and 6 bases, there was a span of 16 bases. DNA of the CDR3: TGTGCCAGCAGCCCCGGGCGGAGGTTGGATGAAAAACTGTTTTTT. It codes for CASSPGRRLDEKLFF.

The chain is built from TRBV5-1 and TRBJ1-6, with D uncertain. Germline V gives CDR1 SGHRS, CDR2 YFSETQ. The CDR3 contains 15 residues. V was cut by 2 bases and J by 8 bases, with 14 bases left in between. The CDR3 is CASSFQGSGHSPLHF. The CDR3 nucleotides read TGCGCCAGCAGCTTCCAAGGCAGTGGTCATTCACCCCTCCACTTT.

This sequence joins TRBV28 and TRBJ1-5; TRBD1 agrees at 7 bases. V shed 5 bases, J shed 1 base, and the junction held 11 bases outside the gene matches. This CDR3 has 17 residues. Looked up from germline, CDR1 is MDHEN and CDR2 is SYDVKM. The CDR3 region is CASSPRGGQGSNQPQHF. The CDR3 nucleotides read TGTGCCAGCAGTCCCAGGGGGGGGCAAGGAAGCAATCAGCCCCAGCATTTT.

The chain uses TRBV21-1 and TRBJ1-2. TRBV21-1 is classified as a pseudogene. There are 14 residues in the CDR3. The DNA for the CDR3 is TGTGCCAGCAACCCAGAGGGGGGGTTCGGCGGCTACACCTTC. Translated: CASNPEGGFGGYTF.

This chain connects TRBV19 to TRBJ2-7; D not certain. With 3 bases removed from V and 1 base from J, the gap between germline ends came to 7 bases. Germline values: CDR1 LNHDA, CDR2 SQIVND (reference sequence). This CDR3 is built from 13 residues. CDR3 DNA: TGTGCCAGTAGTATCGACGGATCCTACGAGCAGTACTTC. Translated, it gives CASSIDGSYEQYF.

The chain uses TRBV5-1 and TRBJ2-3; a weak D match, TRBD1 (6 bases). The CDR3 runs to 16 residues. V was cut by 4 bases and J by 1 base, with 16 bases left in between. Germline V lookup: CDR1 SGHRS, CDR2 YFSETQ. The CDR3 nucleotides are TGCGCCAGCAGCCTGGACGGACACAGGGGCACAGATACGCAGTATTTT. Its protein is CASSLDGHRGTDTQYF.

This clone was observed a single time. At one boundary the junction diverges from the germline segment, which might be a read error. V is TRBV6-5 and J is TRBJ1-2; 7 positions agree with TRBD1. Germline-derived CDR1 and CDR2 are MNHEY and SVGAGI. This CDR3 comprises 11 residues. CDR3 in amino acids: CASSEGGTASF. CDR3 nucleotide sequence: TGTGCCAGCAGTGAAGGGGGGACAGCTTCCTTC.